The clone carrying this TCR beta chain showed up many times. These data are taken from a study of molecular identifiers for immune sequencing clone quantification. TCRdb called the PCR reads again in MiXCR, with one record for every CDR3 protein. The table records approximately 90,000 distinct CDR3 sequences, around 23% of them present only once. Germline CDR1 reads SQVTM; CDR2 reads ANQGSEA. The CDR3 is 14 amino acids. Unmatched junction bases numbered 7, after V lost 4 bases and J lost 5 bases. The sequenced material came from naive CD8+ T cells from blood, with Jurkat cell RNA spiked in. Subset reported: FACS-sorted CD8+CD4-CCR7+CD45RA+ naive T cells. The clonotype comes from a human donor in good health. Some libraries in this study had Jurkat cell RNA spiked in. The V and J genes are TRBV29-1 and TRBJ2-3; 9 nucleotides match TRBD2. The CDR3, as DNA: TGCAGCGTTGTAGGGCGGGGGGGGCGAGATACGCAGTATTTT. The encoded protein is CSVVGRGGRDTQYF.